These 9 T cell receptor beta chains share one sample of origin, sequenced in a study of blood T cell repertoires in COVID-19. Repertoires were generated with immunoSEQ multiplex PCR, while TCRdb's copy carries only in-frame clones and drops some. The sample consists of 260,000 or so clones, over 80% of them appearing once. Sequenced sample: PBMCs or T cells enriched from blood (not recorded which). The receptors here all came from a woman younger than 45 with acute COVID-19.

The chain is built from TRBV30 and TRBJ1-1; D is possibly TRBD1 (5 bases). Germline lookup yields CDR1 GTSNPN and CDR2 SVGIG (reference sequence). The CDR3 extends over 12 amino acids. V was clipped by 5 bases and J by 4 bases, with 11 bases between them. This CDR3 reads CAWGGEGTEAFF. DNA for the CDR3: TGTGCCTGGGGGGGGGAGGGCACTGAAGCTTTCTTT.

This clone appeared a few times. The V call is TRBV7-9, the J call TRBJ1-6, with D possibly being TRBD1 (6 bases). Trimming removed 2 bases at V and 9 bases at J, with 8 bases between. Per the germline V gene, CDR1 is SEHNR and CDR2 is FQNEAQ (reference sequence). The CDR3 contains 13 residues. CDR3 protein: CASSLNRVSPLHF. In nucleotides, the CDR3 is TGTGCCAGCAGCTTAAACAGGGTTTCACCCCTCCACTTT.

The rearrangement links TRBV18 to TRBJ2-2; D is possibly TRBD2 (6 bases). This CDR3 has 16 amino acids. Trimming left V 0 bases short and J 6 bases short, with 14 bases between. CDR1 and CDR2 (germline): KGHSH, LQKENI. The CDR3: CASSPPSTSKPGELFF. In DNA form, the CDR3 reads TGTGCCAGCTCACCACCCAGTACTAGCAAGCCCGGGGAGCTGTTTTTT.

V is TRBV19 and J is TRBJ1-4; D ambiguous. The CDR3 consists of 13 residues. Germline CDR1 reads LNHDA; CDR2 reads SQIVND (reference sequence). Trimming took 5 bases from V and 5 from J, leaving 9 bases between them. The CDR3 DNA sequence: TGTGCCAGTAGTTTTTGGAGAAATGAAAAACTGTTTTTT. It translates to CASSFWRNEKLFF.

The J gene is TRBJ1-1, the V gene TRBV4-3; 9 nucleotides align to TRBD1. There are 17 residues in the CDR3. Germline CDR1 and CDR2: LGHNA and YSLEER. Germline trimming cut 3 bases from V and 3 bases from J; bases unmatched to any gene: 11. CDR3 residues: CASSQGVGDRGDTEAFF. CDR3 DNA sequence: TGCGCCAGCAGCCAGGGAGTCGGTGACAGGGGGGACACTGAAGCTTTCTTT.

CDR3 amino acids: CASSGGFGGVWGDTEAFF. CDR3 DNA: TGTGCCAGCAGCGGAGGGTTCGGCGGGGTGTGGGGGGACACTGAAGCTTTCTTT. The rearrangement uses TRBV7-9 and TRBJ1-1; perhaps TRBD1 as D (5 bases). With 5 bases removed from V and 3 bases from J, the gap between germline ends came to 25 bases. The germline gives CDR1 SEHNR, CDR2 FQNEAQ (reference sequence). The CDR3 sequence is 18 residues long.

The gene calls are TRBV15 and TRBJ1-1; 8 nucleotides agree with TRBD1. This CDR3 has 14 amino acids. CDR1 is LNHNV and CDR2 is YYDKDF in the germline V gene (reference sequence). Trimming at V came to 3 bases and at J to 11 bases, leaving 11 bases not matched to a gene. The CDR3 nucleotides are TGTGCCACCAGCAGCCGAGGACAGGGCTCTTTGGCTTTCTTT. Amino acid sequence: CATSSRGQGSLAFF.

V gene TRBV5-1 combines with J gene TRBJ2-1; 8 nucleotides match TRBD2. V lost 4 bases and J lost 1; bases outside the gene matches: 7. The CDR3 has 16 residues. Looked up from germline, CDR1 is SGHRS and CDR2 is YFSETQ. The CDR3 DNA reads TGCGCCAGCAGCCCTACAGCGGGGGTATCCTACAATGAGCAGTTCTTC. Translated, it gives CASSPTAGVSYNEQFF.

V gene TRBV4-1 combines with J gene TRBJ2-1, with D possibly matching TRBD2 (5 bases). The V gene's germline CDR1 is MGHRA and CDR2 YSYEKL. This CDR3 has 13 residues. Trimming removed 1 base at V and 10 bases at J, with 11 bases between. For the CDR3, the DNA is TGCGCCAGCAGCCAAGTCCCGGGGTTCGAGCAGTTCTTC. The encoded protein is CASSQVPGFEQFF.